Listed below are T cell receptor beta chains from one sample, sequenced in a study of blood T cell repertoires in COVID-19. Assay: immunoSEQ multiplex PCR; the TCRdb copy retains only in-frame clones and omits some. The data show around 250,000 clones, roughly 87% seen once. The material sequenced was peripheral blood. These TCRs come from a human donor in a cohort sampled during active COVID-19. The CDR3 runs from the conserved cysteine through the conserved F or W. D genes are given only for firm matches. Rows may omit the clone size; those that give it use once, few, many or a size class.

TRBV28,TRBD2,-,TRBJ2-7,TGTGCCAGCAGCAAACCCCCGGGACTAGCGGGAGGGATTAGCTCCTACGAGCAGTACTTC,CASSKPPGLAGGISSYEQYF
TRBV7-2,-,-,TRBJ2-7,TGTGCCAGCAGCTCCCAGGGGGGTTACTACGAGCAGTACTTC,CASSSQGGYYEQYF
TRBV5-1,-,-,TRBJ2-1,TGCGCCAGCAGCCCGACTGACTCCTACAATGAGCAGTTCTTC,CASSPTDSYNEQFF
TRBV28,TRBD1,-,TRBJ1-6,TGTGCCAGCAGTTTGGGACAGGATAATTCACCCCTCCACTTT,CASSLGQDNSPLHF
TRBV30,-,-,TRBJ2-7,TGTGCCTGGATGGTTCGGTCCTCCTACGAGCAGTACTTC,CAWMVRSSYEQYF
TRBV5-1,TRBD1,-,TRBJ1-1,TGCGCCAGCAGGGAGACAGGGGGGAACACTGAAGCTTTCTTT,CASRETGGNTEAFF
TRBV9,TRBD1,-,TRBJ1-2,TGTGCCAGCAGCGCCAACAGGGGAGGATGGAACGGCTACACCTTC,CASSANRGGWNGYTF
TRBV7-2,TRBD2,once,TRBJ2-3,TGTGCCAGCAGAGTAGGCGGGACTAGCGGGGGGATAGATACGCAGTATTTT,CASRVGGTSGGIDTQYF
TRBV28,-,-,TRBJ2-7,TGTGCCAGCAGTTTATTAGGAGGTTCCTACGAGCAGTACTTC,CASSLLGGSYEQYF
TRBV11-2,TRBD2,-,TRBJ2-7,TGTGCCAGCAGCTTAGTAGCGGGAGGGGGAGGGTCGCAGTACTTC,CASSLVAGGGGSQYF
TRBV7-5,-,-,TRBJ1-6,TGTGCCAGAAGCTTTCCATGTTCACCCCTCCACTTT,CARSFPCSPLHF
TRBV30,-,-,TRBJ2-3,TGTGCCTGGAGTCCTGACCGGGAAGATACGCAGTATTTT,CAWSPDREDTQYF
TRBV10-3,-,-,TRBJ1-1,TGTGCCATCAGTGAGAAGGGGCTGGGGACTGAAGCTTTCTTT,CAISEKGLGTEAFF
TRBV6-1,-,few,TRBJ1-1,TGTGCCAGCAGTGAAGCGCTTCGGGCAGGGACTAATGAAGCTTTCTTT,CASSEALRAGTNEAFF
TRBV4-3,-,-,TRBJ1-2,TGCGCCAGCAGCCAAGTCGGGCGGGACCCCTATGGCTACACCTTC,CASSQVGRDPYGYTF
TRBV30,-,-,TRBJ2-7,TGTGCCTGGAGTGTACTCTTCAACGAGCAGTACTTC,CAWSVLFNEQYF
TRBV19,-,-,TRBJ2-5,TGTGCCAGTAGTATAGAGACATTCCAAGAGACCCAGTACTTC,CASSIETFQETQYF
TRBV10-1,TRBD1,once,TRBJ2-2,TGCGCCAGCAGTGTAAGACAGGGGGCCGGGGAGCTGTTTTTT,CASSVRQGAGELFF
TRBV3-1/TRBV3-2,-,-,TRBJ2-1,TGTGCCAGCAGCCAAGGCAGCTACAATGAGCAGTTCTTC,CASSQGSYNEQFF
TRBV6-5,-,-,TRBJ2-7,TGTGCCAGCAGCGACAGTACAGGGAAGGAGCAGTACTTC,CASSDSTGKEQYF
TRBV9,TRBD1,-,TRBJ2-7,TGTGCCAGCAGCGCGGGGACAGGCGTCTCCTACGAGCAGTACTTC,CASSAGTGVSYEQYF
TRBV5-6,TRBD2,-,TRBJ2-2,TGTGCCAGCAGCTTGACCAGCGGGAGATGGATCGGGGAGCTGTTTTTT,CASSLTSGRWIGELFF
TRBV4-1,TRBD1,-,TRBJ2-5,TGCGCCAGCAGTAACCCGGGACAGGGCCTGAGGCGAGAGACCCAGTACTTC,CASSNPGQGLRRETQYF
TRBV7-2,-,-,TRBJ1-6,TGTGCCAGCAGCTTAGCGTTAAACTATAATTCACCCCTCCACTTT,CASSLALNYNSPLHF
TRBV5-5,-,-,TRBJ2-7,TGTGCCAGCAGCAAGGGGTACGAGCAGTACTTC,CASSKGYEQYF
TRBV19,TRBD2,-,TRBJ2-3,TGTGCCAGTAGTACGGCGCGGGGGAGCACAGATACGCAGTATTTT,CASSTARGSTDTQYF
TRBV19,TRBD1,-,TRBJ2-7,TGTGCCAGTACCCCGCCCGGGACAGGTACCTACGAGCAGTACTTC,CASTPPGTGTYEQYF
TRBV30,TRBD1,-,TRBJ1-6,TGTGCCTGGAGTGACTCCGGGACAGCCGACTATTCACCCCTCCACTTT,CAWSDSGTADYSPLHF
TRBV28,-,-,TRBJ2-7,TGTGCCAGCAGGGGAGACGGGAGCTCCTACGAGCAGTACTTC,CASRGDGSSYEQYF
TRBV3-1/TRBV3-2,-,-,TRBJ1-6,TGTGCCAGCAGACTCGCGGGGGAGGTTAACAATTCACCCCTCCACTTT,CASRLAGEVNNSPLHF
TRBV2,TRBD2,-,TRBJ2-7,TGTGCCAGCAGGTCAGGGACTAGCGGGAGGTACGAGCAGTACTTC,CASRSGTSGRYEQYF
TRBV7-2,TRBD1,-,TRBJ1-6,TGTGCCAGCAGCTTGTCCGGGACAGGGCAGGGAAGGAATTCACCCCTCCACTTT,CASSLSGTGQGRNSPLHF
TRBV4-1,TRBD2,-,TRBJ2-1,TGCGCCAGCAGTTTCGGACTAGCGGGAGGGCCGAGTCGGAATGAGCAGTTCTTC,CASSFGLAGGPSRNEQFF
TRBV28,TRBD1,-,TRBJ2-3,TGTGCCAGCAGCTACAACAACAGGGGCCGGGGTACAGATACGCAGTATTTT,CASSYNNRGRGTDTQYF
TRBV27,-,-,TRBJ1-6,TGTGCCAGCAGTTCCGGGGGTTCACCCCTCCACTTT,CASSSGGSPLHF
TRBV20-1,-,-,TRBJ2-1,TGCAGTGCTAGAGCGGAGCAGTTCTTC,CSARAEQFF
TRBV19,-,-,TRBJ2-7,TGTGCCAGTAGTATCGGCCCGGGAAGAGCCTACGAGCAGTACTTC,CASSIGPGRAYEQYF
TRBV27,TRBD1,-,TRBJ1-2,TGTGCCAGCAGTTTATTATCTGTAGGGACAGGGGATAACTATGGCTACACCTTC,CASSLLSVGTGDNYGYTF
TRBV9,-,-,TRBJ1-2,TGTGCCAGCTGCTGCCGGGGGGACTCTGGCTACACCTTC,CASCCRGDSGYTF
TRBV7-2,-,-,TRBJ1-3,TGTGCCAGCAGCTTAGGTCCCGGCTCTGGAAACACCATATATTTT,CASSLGPGSGNTIYF
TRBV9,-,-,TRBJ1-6,TGTGCCAGCAAAGAGGGCGGCGAATATAATTCACCCCTCCACTTT,CASKEGGEYNSPLHF
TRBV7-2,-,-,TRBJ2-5,TGTGCCAGCAGCTCCCAGGGGGAGACCCAGTACTTC,CASSSQGETQYF
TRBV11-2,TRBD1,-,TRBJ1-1,TGTGCCAGCAGCCGACAGGGGCTCATGAACACTGAAGCTTTCTTT,CASSRQGLMNTEAFF
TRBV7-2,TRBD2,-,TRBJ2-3,TGTGCCAGCAGCTTAGGGGGGGGGAGTGCAGATACGCAGTATTTT,CASSLGGGSADTQYF
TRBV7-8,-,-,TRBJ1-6,TGTGCCAGCAGCCCTATGCGTGGGACTACGAATTCACCCCTCCACTTT,CASSPMRGTTNSPLHF
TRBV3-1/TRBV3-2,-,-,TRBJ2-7,TGTGCCAGCAGCCAACCGACAGCTCAAGAGCAGTACTTC,CASSQPTAQEQYF